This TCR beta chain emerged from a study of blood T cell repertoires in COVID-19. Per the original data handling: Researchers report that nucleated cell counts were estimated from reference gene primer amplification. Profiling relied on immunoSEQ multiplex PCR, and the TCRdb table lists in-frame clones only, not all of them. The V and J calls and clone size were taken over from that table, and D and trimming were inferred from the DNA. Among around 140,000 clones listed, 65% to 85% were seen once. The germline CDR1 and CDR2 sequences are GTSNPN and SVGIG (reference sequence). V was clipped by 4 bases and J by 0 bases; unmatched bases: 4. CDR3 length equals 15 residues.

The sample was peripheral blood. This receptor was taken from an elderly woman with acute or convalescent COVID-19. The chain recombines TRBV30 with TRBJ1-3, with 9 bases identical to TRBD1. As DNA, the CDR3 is TGTGCCTGGAACAGGGGGCACAACTCTGGAAACACCATATATTTT. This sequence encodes CAWNRGHNSGNTIYF.